These T cell receptor beta chains were read from a single sample in a study of T cells in localized non-small cell lung cancer. Produced via immunoSEQ multiplex PCR; TCRdb's table is partial and in-frame only. The sample consists of tens of thousands of clones, more than 75% of them appearing once. Here the sequenced sample was peripheral blood, taken before any cancer treatment. These receptors were obtained from a female donor over 55 with stage I lung adenocarcinoma. Both conserved end residues are part of each CDR3. The D gene is left open where the match is weak. Clone sizes are given selectively: once, few, many, or a class where the clone is expanded.

>TRBJ2-7|TRBV29-1|once|NA
TGCAGCGGTGGGGCGACGCTCTACGAGCAGTACTTC
CSGGATLYEQYF
>TRBJ1-4|TRBV28|NA|NA
TGTGCCAGCCGACTCTCGAATGAAAAACTGTTTTTT
CASRLSNEKLFF
>TRBJ2-2|TRBV6-1|NA|TRBD2
TGTGCCGCCGTAGCGGGAGGCCACACCGGGGAGCTGTTTTTT
CAAVAGGHTGELFF
>TRBJ1-5|TRBV29-1|NA|TRBD1
TGCAGCGTTGCGGGACAGCGGCCCAATCAGCCCCAGCATTTT
CSVAGQRPNQPQHF
>TRBJ2-3|TRBV5-4|NA|TRBD2
TGTGCCAGCAGCTTGGCTGGGACTAGAGGGGATACGCAGTATTTT
CASSLAGTRGDTQYF
>TRBJ2-7|TRBV19|NA|TRBD1
TGTGCCAGTAGTCAGGGACAGAGGGGGTACGAGCAGTACTTC
CASSQGQRGYEQYF
>TRBJ2-1|TRBV7-3|NA|NA
TGTGCCAGCAGCTTAACCGGGGGCCCCTACAATGAGCAGTTCTTC
CASSLTGGPYNEQFF
>TRBJ1-2|TRBV28|NA|TRBD1
TGTGCCAGTGGCAGGGGGGGCTCGGTCTATGGCTACACCTTC
CASGRGGSVYGYTF
>TRBJ2-3|TRBV7-2|NA|TRBD2
TGTGCCAGCAGCCCAGTCGGCGGGGGGCGGGGAGATACGCAGTATTTT
CASSPVGGGRGDTQYF
>TRBJ2-4|TRBV2|NA|NA
TGTGCCAGCAGTTCAGGGTCCCTAGCCAAAAACATTCAGTACTTC
CASSSGSLAKNIQYF
>TRBJ2-1|TRBV11-2|once|TRBD2
TGTGCCAGCAGCTTGGTAGGACTAGCGGGTTACAATGAGCAGTTCTTC
CASSLVGLAGYNEQFF
>TRBJ1-1|TRBV14|NA|TRBD1
TGTGCCAGCAGCCTCCTAACAGGGGTGACTGAAGCTTTCTTT
CASSLLTGVTEAFF
>TRBJ1-2|TRBV29-1|few|TRBD1
TGCAGCGTTACAGGGGGCAATGGCTACACCTTC
CSVTGGNGYTF
>TRBJ1-5|TRBV19|once|NA
TGTGCCAGTAGGGTAAATAGCAATCAGCCCCAGCATTTT
CASRVNSNQPQHF
>TRBJ1-5|TRBV5-1|NA|NA
TGCGCCAGCAGCTTGGACAACTATAGCAATCAGCCCCAGCATTTT
CASSLDNYSNQPQHF
>TRBJ2-1|TRBV6-6|NA|NA
TGTGCCAGCAGTTCTGGGGTGACAGCGACTGAGCAGTTCTTC
CASSSGVTATEQFF